This T cell receptor beta chain was observed in a study of CD8 T cells in ankylosing spondylitis. The study, taken as a whole, reports: Prior work had noted some motif variants in reactive arthritis blood and synovial fluid. From matched ankylosing spondylitis synovial fluid, disease-linked clones were reportedly recovered at significantly enriched levels. Seemingly characteristic of ankylosing spondylitis blood was a TCR beta motif consisting of under 10 highly homologous variants. Relatively scarce in peripheral blood, disease-linked clones were CD8+.

V lost 1 base, J lost 4 bases, and 10 bases lay in between. The V gene's germline CDR1 is DFQATT and CDR2 SNEGSKA (reference sequence). CDR3 length: 14 residues. This clonotype occurred a few times. No antigen is known for it. In making TCR beta libraries, quantitative 5'-RACE with molecular barcodes was used. Using its own MiXCR run on the 5' RACE reads, TCRdb lists one record per CDR3 protein. The sample contains about 450,000 distinct CDR3 sequences, 25% to 30% of which appear only once. This TCR came from a male donor with ankylosing spondylitis. The V gene is TRBV20-1, the J gene TRBJ2-2; D is uncertain. The sequencing input was blood, either unsorted or a sorted T cell fraction (not recorded which). The CDR3 bases are TGCAGTGCTAGAGTGATTCTGGGCACCGGGGAGCTGTTTTTT. This gives the protein CSARVILGTGELFF.